Below, 21 T cell receptor beta chains from the same sample are listed, as sequenced in a study of OX40 agonist ivuxolimab in advanced cancers. Generated by immunoSEQ multiplex PCR, the TCRdb table keeps only in-frame clones and is missing some. The profile covers approximately 60,000 clones, with approximately 94% appearing a single time and about 19% taken by the ten largest. Sequences were derived from CD4+ or CD8+ T cells sorted from blood, sampled in a trial of the OX40 agonist ivuxolimab. The receptors come from an adult with an advanced solid tumor such as melanoma, head and neck, liver or kidney cancer.

The V and J genes are TRBV5-6 and TRBJ1-2, with a tentative D call TRBD1 (6 bases). Germline assignment: CDR1 SGHDT and CDR2 YYEEEE. V was cut by 1 base and J by 7 bases, with 17 bases left in between. The CDR3 consists of 15 residues. CDR3 DNA sequence: TGTGCCAGCAGCTTGTCTTACCGGGGGCAAGGTGGCTACACCTTC. Translated, it gives CASSLSYRGQGGYTF.

This rearrangement joins TRBV6-5 to TRBJ2-2; D uncertain. The CDR3 consists of 13 residues. V was shortened by 2 bases and J by 3 bases, with 4 bases between the two germline ends. Germline V gene data show CDR1 as MNHEY and CDR2 as SVGAGI. Here the CDR3 DNA reads TGTGCCAGCAGTTACAGGGACACCGGGGAGCTGTTTTTT. Translating gives CASSYRDTGELFF.

This chain connects TRBV6-6 to TRBJ1-2, with 7 bases lining up with TRBD1. Germline CDR1 is MNHNY and CDR2 is SVGAGI (reference sequence). The CDR3 runs 14 residues. Unmatched junction bases numbered 9, after V lost 6 bases and J lost 5 bases. The CDR3 nucleotides read TGTGCCAGCAGCAGCAGGGGGTTTGGATATGGCTACACCTTC. Its protein is CASSSRGFGYGYTF.

The chain uses TRBV19 and TRBJ2-7; TRBD1 or TRBD2 may be the D gene (5 bases each). CDR3 size: 13 residues. Germline loops: CDR1 LNHDA, CDR2 SQIVND (reference sequence). Trimming stripped 8 bases from V and 2 bases from J, with 13 bases between. The CDR3 here is CASAPGTAYEQYF. In nucleotides, the CDR3 is TGTGCCAGTGCCCCCGGGACGGCCTACGAGCAGTACTTC.

The chain recombines TRBV7-3 with TRBJ2-1, with 8 bases lining up with TRBD2. The CDR3 has 17 amino acids. V lost 4 bases and J lost 1; bases outside the gene matches: 9. Germline V gives CDR1 SGHTA, CDR2 FQGTGA. CDR3 sequence: CASSSRLTGGSYNEQFF. CDR3 nucleotides: TGTGCCAGCAGCTCACGCCTTACGGGAGGGTCCTACAATGAGCAGTTCTTC.

The rearrangement links TRBV4-3 to TRBJ2-1, with D uncertain. Deletions cut 1 base from V and 4 bases from J, with 14 bases between. The germline CDR1 and CDR2 sequences are LGHNA and YSLEER. The CDR3 is made up of 16 amino acids. The CDR3 coding sequence is TGCGCCAGCAGCCAAGGGGGAACAGCCGATTACAATGAGCAGTTCTTC. Translation gives CASSQGGTADYNEQFF.

This chain connects TRBV7-2 to TRBJ2-5; D possibly corresponds to TRBD2 (6 bases). The V gene's germline CDR1 is SGHTA and CDR2 FQGNSA. The CDR3 is 17 residues long. The V end was cut by 1 base, the J end by 0 bases, with 15 bases between. The CDR3 bases are TGTGCCAGCAGCTTAGAAGGCGGTCGGGACTACCAAGAGACCCAGTACTTC. Residues: CASSLEGGRDYQETQYF.

This CDR3 reads CASSLPGSANTGELFF. The CDR3 coding sequence is TGTGCCAGCAGCCTCCCTGGCTCAGCGAACACCGGGGAGCTGTTTTTT. The chain joins TRBV5-8 to TRBJ2-2; no clear D. CDR1 is SGHTS, CDR2 YDEGEE, per germline. The CDR3 spans 16 residues. Trimming cost V 4 bases and J 0 bases, with 13 bases left between them.

Only one count was recorded for this clone. CDR3 sequence (DNA): TGTGCCAGCAGCCCGGGGGACTTGCGCTCCTACAATGAGCAGTTCTTC. Its translation: CASSPGDLRSYNEQFF. The V and J genes are TRBV5-6 and TRBJ2-1; TRBD2 might be the D (6 bases). This CDR3 is built from 16 residues. Between the trimmed V and J ends, which lost 4 bases and 0 bases, there was a span of 14 bases. CDR1 SGHDT and CDR2 YYEEEE come from the germline V gene. The variable domain in full, with the rest retrieved from reference TRBV5-6 and TRBJ2-1, is DAGVTQSPTHLIKTRGQQVTLRCSPKSGHDTVSWYQQALGQGPQFIFQYYEEEERQRGNFPDRFSGHQFPNYSSELNVNALLLGDSALYLCASSPGDLRSYNEQFFGPGTRLTVL.

This chain connects TRBV27 to TRBJ2-2, with D maybe TRBD2 (6 bases). This CDR3 spans 13 amino acids. The germline V and J ends were trimmed by 3 bases and 9 bases, with 11 bases remaining between them. Looked up from germline, CDR1 is MNHEY and CDR2 is SMNVEV (reference sequence). The CDR3 protein is CASSFSGPWELFF. DNA of the CDR3: TGTGCCAGCAGTTTCAGCGGGCCTTGGGAGCTGTTTTTT.

V gene TRBV5-4 combines with J gene TRBJ2-5; either TRBD1 or TRBD2 may supply D (5 bases each). Germline CDR1 is SGHNT and CDR2 is YYREEE (reference sequence). V lost 5 bases, J lost 2 bases, and 13 bases lay in between. This CDR3 has 14 residues. The CDR3 region has the DNA TGTGCCAGCAGTTGGTGGGGACCACAAGAGACCCAGTACTTC. Its protein is CASSWWGPQETQYF.

The V call is TRBV2, the J call TRBJ2-7, with 7 bases aligning to TRBD1. The germline V gene encodes CDR1 SNHLY and CDR2 FYNNEI. V lost 10 bases and J lost 1; bases outside the gene matches: 7. The CDR3 is 13 residues long. The DNA for the CDR3 is TGTGCCATCTGGGACAGTAAGTCCTACGAGCAGTACTTC. Translation gives CAIWDSKSYEQYF.

The chain employs TRBV15 and TRBJ1-4; 9 bases fit TRBD1. V lost 4 bases and J lost 5; bases outside the gene matches: 5. The V gene's germline CDR1 is LNHNV and CDR2 YYDKDF (reference sequence). CDR3 length equals 15 residues. The CDR3 bases are TGTGCCACCAGCACGTGGGACAGGGAAAATGAAAAACTGTTTTTT. The encoded protein is CATSTWDRENEKLFF.

V usage is TRBV19 and J usage is TRBJ1-2; 7 bases fit TRBD1. Germline V gene sequence: CDR1 LNHDA, CDR2 SQIVND (reference sequence). The ends lost 1 base at V and 4 bases at J; junction bases unmatched: 3. This CDR3 comprises 14 residues. CDR3 residues: CASSIGTGFYGYTF. The CDR3 nucleotides are TGTGCCAGTAGTATAGGGACAGGCTTCTATGGCTACACCTTC.

This chain uses TRBV7-8 with TRBJ1-1; 7 positions match TRBD1. The CDR3 sequence is 15 residues long. The V gene's germline CDR1 is SGHVS and CDR2 FQNEAQ. Trimming removed 5 bases from V and 3 bases from J; junction bases left unmatched: 9. CDR3 in DNA: TGTGCCAGCAGCCTCTGGACAGGAGGGGACACTGAAGCTTTCTTT. Its protein is CASSLWTGGDTEAFF.

The chain employs TRBV7-9 and TRBJ2-7, with D possibly called TRBD1 or TRBD2 (5 bases each). Germline lookup yields CDR1 SEHNR and CDR2 FQNEAQ (reference sequence). V lost 5 bases and J 7 bases, leaving 15 bases between the germline ends. This CDR3 is built from 13 residues. The CDR3 coding sequence is TGTGCCAGCAGCCGGGACCCTGCGGAGGAGCAGTACTTC. Encoded protein: CASSRDPAEEQYF.

CDR3 nucleotide sequence: TGTGCCAGCAGCTTCGGTAACGAGCAGTACTTC. Amino acid sequence: CASSFGNEQYF. The chain links TRBV7-2 to TRBJ2-7; no firm D call. V lost 3 bases to trimming and J lost 5 bases, with 5 bases between them. CDR3 size: 11 residues. The V gene's germline CDR1 is SGHTA and CDR2 FQGNSA.

The V and J genes are TRBV19 and TRBJ2-7, with 7 bases lining up with TRBD1. Trimming removed 7 bases from V and 6 bases from J; junction bases left unmatched: 15. CDR1 and CDR2 (germline): LNHDA, SQIVND (reference sequence). The CDR3 is made up of 15 amino acids. This chain's CDR3 is CASTGVGDSPLEQYF. The CDR3 nucleotides are TGTGCCAGTACCGGTGTTGGGGACAGCCCCCTCGAGCAGTACTTC.

The rearrangement links TRBV29-1 to TRBJ2-7; TRBD1 matches at 11 bases. Germline CDR1 SQVTM, CDR2 ANQGSEA. This CDR3 has 12 amino acids. V was pared by 3 bases and J by 6 bases, with 1 base of the junction left unmatched. The CDR3: CSVEGQGGEQYF. CDR3 sequence (DNA): TGCAGCGTTGAGGGACAGGGGGGCGAGCAGTACTTC.

The chain links TRBV4-1 to TRBJ1-2; a possible D gene is TRBD1 (6 bases). The CDR3 is made up of 17 amino acids. With 0 bases removed from V and 8 bases from J, the gap between germline ends came to 22 bases. Germline assignment: CDR1 MGHRA and CDR2 YSYEKL. The CDR3 loop is CASSQEISGQGLGGYTF. The CDR3, as DNA: TGCGCCAGCAGCCAAGAAATTTCCGGGCAGGGGCTAGGGGGCTACACCTTC.

This sequence joins TRBV27 and TRBJ2-7; 8 nucleotides match TRBD1. CDR1 and CDR2 (germline): MNHEY, SMNVEV (reference sequence). After removal of 8 bases from V and 2 bases from J, the junction contained 8 bases not matched to a gene. The CDR3 is 14 residues long. The CDR3 sequence: CASRWGQAPYEQYF. CDR3 DNA: TGTGCCAGCCGGTGGGGACAGGCGCCCTACGAGCAGTACTTC.